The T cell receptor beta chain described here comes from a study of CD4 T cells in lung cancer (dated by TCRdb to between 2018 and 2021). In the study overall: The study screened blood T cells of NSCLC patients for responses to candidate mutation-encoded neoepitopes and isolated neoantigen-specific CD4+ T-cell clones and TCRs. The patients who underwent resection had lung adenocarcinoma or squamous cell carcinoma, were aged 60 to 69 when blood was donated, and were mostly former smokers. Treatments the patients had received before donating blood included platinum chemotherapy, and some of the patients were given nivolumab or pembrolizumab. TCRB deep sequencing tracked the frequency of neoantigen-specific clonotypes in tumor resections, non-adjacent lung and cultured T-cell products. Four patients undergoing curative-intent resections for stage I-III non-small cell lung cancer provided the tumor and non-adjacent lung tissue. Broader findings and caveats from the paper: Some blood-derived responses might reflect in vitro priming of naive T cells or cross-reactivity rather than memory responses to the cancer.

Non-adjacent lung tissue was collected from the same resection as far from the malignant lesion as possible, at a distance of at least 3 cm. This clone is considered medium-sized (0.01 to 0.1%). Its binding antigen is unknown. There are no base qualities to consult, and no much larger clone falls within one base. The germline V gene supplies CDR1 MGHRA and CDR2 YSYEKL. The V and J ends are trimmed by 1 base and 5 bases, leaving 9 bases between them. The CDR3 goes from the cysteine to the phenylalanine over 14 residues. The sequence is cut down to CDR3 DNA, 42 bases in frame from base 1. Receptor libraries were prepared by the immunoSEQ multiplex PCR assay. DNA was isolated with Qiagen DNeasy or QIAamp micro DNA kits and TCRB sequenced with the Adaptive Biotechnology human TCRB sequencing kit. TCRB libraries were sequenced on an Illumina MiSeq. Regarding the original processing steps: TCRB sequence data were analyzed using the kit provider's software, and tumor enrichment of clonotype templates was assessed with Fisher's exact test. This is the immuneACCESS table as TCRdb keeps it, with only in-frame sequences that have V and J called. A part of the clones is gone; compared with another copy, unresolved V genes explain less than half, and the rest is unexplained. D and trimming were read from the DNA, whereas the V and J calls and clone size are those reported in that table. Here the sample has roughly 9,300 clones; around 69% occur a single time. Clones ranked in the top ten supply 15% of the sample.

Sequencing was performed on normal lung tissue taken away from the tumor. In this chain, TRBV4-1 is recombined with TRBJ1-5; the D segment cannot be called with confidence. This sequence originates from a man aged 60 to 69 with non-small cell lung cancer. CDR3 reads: CASSQGGVDQPQHF. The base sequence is TGCGCCAGCAGCCAAGGCGGTGTAGATCAGCCCCAGCATTTT.